The 6 T cell receptor beta chains presented below share a single source sample, sequenced in a study of T cell changes during pregnancy in multiple sclerosis. TCRdb's table, derived via immunoSEQ multiplex PCR, lists solely in-frame clones and lacks some. The sample lists around 69,000 clones; 90% to 95% were seen once. The sequences come from peripheral blood, collected in the third trimester of pregnancy. The receptors were sampled from a female donor with multiple sclerosis, enrolled in a pregnancy study.

This sequence joins TRBV9 and TRBJ2-3; TRBD1 matches 10 bases. CDR1 SGDLS and CDR2 YYNGEE come from the germline V gene. V shed 4 bases, J shed 4 bases, and the junction held 6 bases outside the gene matches. The CDR3 contains 15 residues. The CDR3 coding sequence is TGTGCCAGCAGCATAATGACAGGGGGCGCAGATACGCAGTATTTT. This gives the protein CASSIMTGGADTQYF.

The DNA of the CDR3 is TGTGCCAGCAGTTTACCCCAATCGGTCCAAGAGACCCAGTACTTC. Translation gives CASSLPQSVQETQYF. V usage is TRBV28 and J usage is TRBJ2-5; D remains ambiguous. Trimming removed 2 bases from V and 1 base from J, with 11 bases in between. The CDR3 loop spans 15 amino acids. The germline CDR1 and CDR2 sequences are MDHEN and SYDVKM.

V and J are TRBV25-1 and TRBJ1-1, with D hard to call. Germline lookup yields CDR1 MGHDK and CDR2 SYGVNS. V lost 8 bases and J 3 bases, leaving 10 bases between the germline ends. The CDR3 runs to 12 residues. The CDR3 here is CASHGPYTEAFF. The CDR3 nucleotides read TGTGCCAGCCATGGGCCCTACACTGAAGCTTTCTTT.

The chain is built from TRBV7-7 and TRBJ2-7; 7 nucleotides line up with TRBD1. Germline V gene data show CDR1 as SSHAT and CDR2 as FNYEAQ (reference sequence). The CDR3 is 13 residues long. The trim removed 1 base at V and 3 bases at J, leaving 0 bases unmatched. CDR3 amino acids: CASSLDRGYEQYF. Here the CDR3 DNA reads TGTGCCAGCAGCTTAGACAGGGGCTACGAGCAGTACTTC.

The V and J genes are TRBV27 and TRBJ2-3, with 11 bases identical to TRBD2. This CDR3 is built from 14 residues. Germline CDR1 MNHEY, CDR2 SMNVEV (reference sequence). V trimming: 6 bases; J trimming: 7 bases; junction bases outside the gene matches: 6. In DNA form, the CDR3 reads TGTGCCAGCAGGACTAGCGGGGCCTTTCATACGCAGTATTTT. It yields the protein CASRTSGAFHTQYF.

The rearrangement links TRBV6-6 to TRBJ1-3, with D tentatively TRBD1 (6 bases). The CDR3 loop spans 15 amino acids. Deletions cut 0 bases from V and 3 bases from J, with 9 bases between. Germline CDR1 MNHNY, CDR2 SVGAGI (reference sequence). CDR3 in amino acids: CASSYSAGVGNTIYF. In DNA, the CDR3 is TGTGCCAGCAGTTACTCAGCAGGGGTTGGAAACACCATATATTTT.